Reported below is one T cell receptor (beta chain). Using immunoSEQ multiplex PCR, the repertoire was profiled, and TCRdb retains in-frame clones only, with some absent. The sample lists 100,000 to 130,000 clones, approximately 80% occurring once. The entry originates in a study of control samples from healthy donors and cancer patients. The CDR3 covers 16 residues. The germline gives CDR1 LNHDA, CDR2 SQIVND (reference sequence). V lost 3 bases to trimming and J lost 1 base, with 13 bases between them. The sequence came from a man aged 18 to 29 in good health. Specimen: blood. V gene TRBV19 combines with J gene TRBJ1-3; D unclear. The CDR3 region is CASSMSPGRSGNTIYF. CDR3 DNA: TGTGCCAGTAGTATGTCCCCTGGTCGATCTGGAAACACCATATATTTT.